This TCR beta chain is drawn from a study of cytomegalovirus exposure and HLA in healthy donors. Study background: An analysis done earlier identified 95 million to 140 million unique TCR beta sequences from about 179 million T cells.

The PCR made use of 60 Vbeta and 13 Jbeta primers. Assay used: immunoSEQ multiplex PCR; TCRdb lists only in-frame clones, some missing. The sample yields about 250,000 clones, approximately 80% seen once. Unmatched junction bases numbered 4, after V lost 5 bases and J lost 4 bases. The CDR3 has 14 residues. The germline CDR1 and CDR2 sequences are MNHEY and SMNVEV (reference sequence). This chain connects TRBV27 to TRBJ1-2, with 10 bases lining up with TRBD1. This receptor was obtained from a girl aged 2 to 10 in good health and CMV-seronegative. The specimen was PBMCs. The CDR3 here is CASSRTGGPYGYTF. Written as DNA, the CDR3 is TGTGCCAGCAGTCGGACAGGGGGACCCTATGGCTACACCTTC.